These 31 T cell receptor beta chains came from one sample sequenced in a study of cytomegalovirus exposure and HLA in healthy donors. Researchers ran the PCR with 60 Vbeta and 13 Jbeta primers. Clones were sequenced by immunoSEQ multiplex PCR, and TCRdb holds only the in-frame ones, with some missing. The profile shows 150,000 to 200,000 clones, around 80% of them singletons. The specimen was PBMCs. These receptors all come from a girl under 18 in good health and CMV-seropositive.

With respect to this clone: The sample carries other DNA sequences with the same CDR3. The chain couples TRBV28 to TRBJ1-2, with D possibly TRBD1 on 6 matching bases. CDR3 length: 13 amino acids. Between the trimmed V and J ends, which lost 3 bases and 1 base, there was a span of 6 bases. Per germline, CDR1 MDHEN and CDR2 SYDVKM. CDR3 sequence (DNA): TGTGCCAGCAGTTTGGACAGTAACTATGGCTACACCTTC. This encodes CASSLDSNYGYTF.

The chain is built from TRBV9 and TRBJ1-1, with 7 bases matching TRBD1. V lost 3 bases, J lost 1 base, and 3 bases stayed unmatched. The CDR3 covers 14 residues. Germline V gene sequence: CDR1 SGDLS, CDR2 YYNGEE. CDR3 nucleotide sequence: TGTGCCAGCAGCGAGGGACAGCCGAACACTGAAGCTTTCTTT. Translated, it gives CASSEGQPNTEAFF. Based on the CDR3 plus reference TRBV9 and TRBJ1-1, the full variable domain is DSGVTQTPKHLITATGQRVTLRCSPRSGDLSVYWYQQSLDQGLQFLIQYYNGEERAKGNILERFSAQQFPDLHSELNLSSLELGDSALYFCASSEGQPNTEAFFGQGTRLTVV.

This chain uses TRBV5-6 with TRBJ1-2; possible D gene TRBD1, 5 bases. This CDR3 contains 13 residues. Trimming stripped 5 bases from V and 1 base from J, with 9 bases between. CDR1 is SGHDT and CDR2 is YYEEEE in the germline V gene. Written as DNA, the CDR3 is TGTGCCAGCAGACACAGGATTAACTATGGCTACACCTTC. This sequence encodes CASRHRINYGYTF.

This chain joins TRBV28 and TRBJ2-2; TRBD1 agrees at 9 bases. The germline V gene encodes CDR1 MDHEN and CDR2 SYDVKM. V shed 6 bases and J 6 bases; nucleotides not matched to a gene: 8. The CDR3 runs to 15 residues. The CDR3 protein is CASRPWDRAAGELFF. DNA for the CDR3: TGTGCCAGCAGGCCCTGGGACAGGGCGGCCGGGGAGCTGTTTTTT.

The chain recombines TRBV2 with TRBJ1-4, with a tentative D call TRBD1 (6 bases). CDR1 and CDR2 from the germline V gene are SNHLY and FYNNEI. There are 14 residues in the CDR3. With 4 bases removed from V and 7 bases from J, the gap between germline ends came to 13 bases. The DNA for the CDR3 is TGTGCCAGCAGTGGATCAGGGGTGGGTGAAAAACTGTTTTTT. This sequence encodes CASSGSGVGEKLFF.

V gene TRBV7-9 combines with J gene TRBJ1-1; perhaps TRBD1 as D (6 bases). From germline, CDR1 is SEHNR and CDR2 FQNEAQ (reference sequence). CDR3 size: 14 residues. With 5 bases removed from V and 4 bases from J, the gap between germline ends came to 14 bases. In DNA form, the CDR3 reads TGTGCCAGCAGCACACAGGGAGGGGGCACTGAAGCTTTCTTT. Translated: CASSTQGGGTEAFF.

This clone appeared a single time. This chain joins TRBV15 and TRBJ1-5; TRBD1 agrees at 8 bases. The CDR3 runs to 17 residues. CDR1 LNHNV and CDR2 YYDKDF come from the germline V gene (reference sequence). Trimming at V came to 3 bases and at J to 3 bases, leaving 10 bases not matched to a gene. The CDR3 DNA reads as TGTGCCACCAGCAGGGAGACAGGGGCGATCTCCAATCAGCCCCAGCATTTT. Translated: CATSRETGAISNQPQHF.

V is TRBV9 and J is TRBJ1-1; 8 bases fit TRBD1. Trimming removed 1 base from V and 3 bases from J; junction bases left unmatched: 8. Germline values: CDR1 SGDLS, CDR2 YYNGEE. The CDR3 sequence is 16 residues long. The CDR3 region is CASSVSRGRSDTEAFF. CDR3 DNA sequence: TGTGCCAGCAGCGTAAGCAGGGGGCGGAGTGACACTGAAGCTTTCTTT.

The chain couples TRBV28 to TRBJ1-1, with a tentative D call TRBD1 (5 bases). Germline assignment: CDR1 MDHEN and CDR2 SYDVKM. The CDR3 consists of 15 residues. Between the trimmed V and J ends, which lost 3 bases and 5 bases, there was a span of 16 bases. The CDR3 here is CASSLIHKRGTEAFF. The CDR3 region has the DNA TGTGCCAGCAGTTTGATCCATAAAAGGGGTACTGAAGCTTTCTTT.

The chain has TRBV28 and TRBJ1-2, with D unresolved. Germline V lookup: CDR1 MDHEN, CDR2 SYDVKM. V shed 1 base and J shed 8 bases, with 8 bases lying between them. This CDR3 is built from 12 residues. The CDR3 DNA sequence: TGTGCCAGCAGTTTATCCCTCCGGGGCTACACCTTC. Amino acid sequence: CASSLSLRGYTF.

The chain couples TRBV6-1 to TRBJ1-2, with D unclear. Germline CDR1 is MNHNS and CDR2 is SASEGT. The CDR3 is made up of 13 amino acids. V was clipped by 7 bases and J by 2 bases, with 11 bases between them. The DNA for the CDR3 is TGTGCCAGCACCCGATTGGAGAACTATGGCTACACCTTC. The encoded protein is CASTRLENYGYTF.

The V call is TRBV2, the J call TRBJ1-1; possibly TRBD1 for D (6 bases). The CDR3 has 13 residues. Trimming left V 9 bases short and J 4 bases short, with 15 bases between. CDR1 and CDR2 (germline): SNHLY, FYNNEI. The CDR3 loop is CASTIRGVTEAFF. The CDR3 DNA reads as TGTGCCAGTACGATCAGGGGCGTCACTGAAGCTTTCTTT. Using reference TRBV2 and TRBJ1-1 for the parts outside the CDR3, the full variable domain is EPEVTQTPSHQVTQMGQEVILRCVPISNHLYFYWYRQILGQKVEFLVSFYNNEISEKSEIFDDQFSVERPDGSNFTLKIRSTKLEDSAMYFCASTIRGVTEAFFGQGTRLTVV.

The V gene is TRBV18, the J gene TRBJ1-2; TRBD1 might be the D (6 bases). V shed 0 bases and J shed 6 bases, with 11 bases lying between them. The CDR3 runs to 14 residues. CDR1 and CDR2 (germline): KGHSH, LQKENI. This CDR3 reads CASSPPGGRNGYTF. CDR3 nucleotide sequence: TGTGCCAGCTCACCACCGGGGGGGCGAAATGGCTACACCTTC. Supplemented by reference TRBV18 and TRBJ1-2, the full variable domain reads NAGVMQNPRHLVRRRGQEARLRCSPMKGHSHVYWYRQLPEEGLKFMVYLQKENIIDESGMPKERFSAEFPKEGPSILRIQQVVRGDSAAYFCASSPPGGRNGYTFGSGTRLTVV.

The V and J genes are TRBV12-2 and TRBJ1-2. TRBV12-2 is deemed a pseudogene. CDR3 length: 14 residues. The CDR3 reads CASRLARGPRGYTF. The CDR3 nucleotides are TGTGCAAGTCGCTTAGCGCGGGGGCCTCGGGGCTACACCTTC.

The rearrangement links TRBV11-2 to TRBJ2-5; TRBD2 is a possible D gene (5 bases). The CDR3 runs to 12 residues. Trimming took off 6 bases at V and 4 bases at J, with 9 bases between the two ends. Germline V gives CDR1 SGHAT, CDR2 FQNNGV. CDR3 in DNA: TGTGCCAGCAGTATCGGAGGAGAGACCCAGTACTTC. Its protein is CASSIGGETQYF. Combining the CDR3 with reference TRBV11-2 and TRBJ2-5 gives the whole variable domain EAGVAQSPRYKIIEKRQSVAFWCNPISGHATLYWYQQILGQGPKLLIQFQNNGVVDDSQLPKDRFSAERLKGVDSTLKIQPAKLEDSAVYLCASSIGGETQYFGPGTRLLVL.

This clone was seen only once. V gene TRBV11-2 combines with J gene TRBJ1-2; 10 positions agree with TRBD1. The CDR3 is 16 residues long. J gave up 5 bases and V 4 bases, and 10 bases lay outside the gene matches. The germline V gene has CDR1 SGHAT and CDR2 FQNNGV. The CDR3 protein is CASSSGQGSSIYGYTF. The CDR3 region has the DNA TGTGCCAGCAGCTCGGGACAGGGGTCCTCGATTTATGGCTACACCTTC.

V usage is TRBV28 and J usage is TRBJ1-4, with 9 bases fitting TRBD1. With V trimmed by 7 bases and J by 0 bases, 9 bases remained unmatched. The germline V gene encodes CDR1 MDHEN and CDR2 SYDVKM. The CDR3 consists of 17 residues. The CDR3 here is CASTPGQGPSTNEKLFF. For the CDR3, the DNA is TGTGCCAGCACTCCGGGACAGGGCCCCTCAACTAATGAAAAACTGTTTTTT.

V usage is TRBV21-1 and J usage is TRBJ1-1; the table's TRBD1 call for D was not verified on the DNA. TRBV21-1 is given as a pseudogene. This CDR3 comprises 16 residues. CDR3 nucleotide sequence: TGTGCCAGCAGCACCGACAGGGGGACAGTCGGCACTGAAGCTTTCTTT. Translated: CASSTDRGTVGTEAFF.

This clone was detected only a few times. This chain joins TRBV28 and TRBJ1-2; D gene uncertain. This CDR3 region has 12 residues. CDR1 and CDR2 (germline): MDHEN, SYDVKM. With 6 bases removed from V and 4 bases from J, the gap between germline ends came to 9 bases. CDR3 DNA sequence: TGTGCCAGCAGCGGGCGGGGCTATGGCTACACCTTC. Translated: CASSGRGYGYTF.

J is TRBJ1-1 and V is TRBV5-1; TRBD1 is a possible D gene (5 bases). The CDR3 sequence is 17 residues long. In germline, CDR1 is SGHRS, CDR2 YFSETQ. Trimming removed 0 bases from V and 1 base from J, with 16 bases in between. The CDR3 nucleotides are TGCGCCAGCAGCTTGGCGGGGGACCGGATCGAGAACACTGAAGCTTTCTTT. Translation gives CASSLAGDRIENTEAFF. Using reference TRBV5-1 and TRBJ1-1 for the parts outside the CDR3, the full variable domain is KAGVTQTPRYLIKTRGQQVTLSCSPISGHRSVSWYQQTPGQGLQFLFEYFSETQRNKGNFPGRFSGRQFSNSRSEMNVSTLELGDSALYLCASSLAGDRIENTEAFFGQGTRLTVV.

The gene calls are TRBV6-5 and TRBJ2-5; D gene ambiguous. CDR1 is MNHEY, CDR2 SVGAGI, per germline. The CDR3 has 13 amino acids. Trimming stripped 4 bases from V and 5 bases from J, with 11 bases between. The CDR3 sequence: CASSSPVSETQYF. The CDR3 DNA follows: TGTGCCAGCAGTTCCCCCGTCTCGGAGACCCAGTACTTC.

This clone was detected only a few times. This chain connects TRBV6-4 to TRBJ2-1; 7 positions match TRBD2. In germline, CDR1 is MRHNA, CDR2 SNTAGT. V lost 2 bases and J lost 8; bases outside the gene matches: 9. This CDR3 has 15 residues. CDR3 in DNA: TGTGCCAGCAGTGACGAGACTAGCCCGGGCTATGAGCAGTTCTTC. This translates into CASSDETSPGYEQFF.

This clone was seen a few times. The J gene is TRBJ2-7, the V gene TRBV6-5, with 7 bases fitting TRBD1. This CDR3 spans 14 amino acids. Per the germline V gene, CDR1 is MNHEY and CDR2 is SVGAGI. The V segment lost 4 bases and the J segment 2 bases; nucleotides outside the gene matches: 5. This CDR3 is CASSSRQGTYEQYF. CDR3 nucleotides: TGTGCCAGCAGTTCGCGACAGGGTACCTACGAGCAGTACTTC.

V is TRBV6-5 and J is TRBJ2-7, with D unclear. The CDR3 extends over 11 amino acids. V was shortened by 4 bases and J by 3 bases, with 4 bases between the two germline ends. Germline V gene data show CDR1 as MNHEY and CDR2 as SVGAGI. The CDR3 sequence is CASSSFYEQYF. The CDR3 DNA reads TGTGCCAGCAGTTCCTTCTACGAGCAGTACTTC.

The CDR3: CASSPGQAVYGYTF. CDR3 DNA sequence: TGCGCCAGCAGCCCCGGACAGGCGGTCTATGGCTACACCTTC. The chain links TRBV5-1 to TRBJ1-2; 7 positions agree with TRBD1. This CDR3 comprises 14 residues. The germline gives CDR1 SGHRS, CDR2 YFSETQ. V dropped 4 bases and J dropped 4; count of bases not matched to a gene: 7.

This sequence joins TRBV5-6 and TRBJ2-7, with 7 bases lining up with TRBD1. J gave up 2 bases and V 1 base, and 0 bases lay outside the gene matches. The CDR3 is made up of 13 amino acids. Germline V gene data show CDR1 as SGHDT and CDR2 as YYEEEE. Here the CDR3 DNA reads TGTGCCAGCAGCTTGACAGGGGCCTACGAGCAGTACTTC. Its protein is CASSLTGAYEQYF.

This clone was picked up a small number of times. The V gene is TRBV29-1, the J gene TRBJ1-1; D is perhaps TRBD1 (6 bases). Germline V lookup: CDR1 SQVTM, CDR2 ANQGSEA. The CDR3 contains 14 residues. Trimming removed 2 bases at V and 0 bases at J, with 10 bases between. The CDR3 DNA reads TGCAGCGTTGAACGACAGGTACTGAACACTGAAGCTTTCTTT. Protein: CSVERQVLNTEAFF.

The chain carries TRBV19 and TRBJ2-4; D is possibly TRBD1 (6 bases). The V gene's germline CDR1 is LNHDA and CDR2 SQIVND (reference sequence). Trimming pared 4 bases from V and 5 bases from J, leaving 9 bases between. The CDR3 has 13 amino acids. The CDR3, as DNA: TGTGCCAGTAGTAGGGGGCCACAAAACATTCAGTACTTC. Translated: CASSRGPQNIQYF.

The gene calls are TRBV5-5 and TRBJ2-5; D might be TRBD2 (5 bases). Looked up from germline, CDR1 is SGHKS and CDR2 is YYEKEE (reference sequence). V shed 3 bases and J shed 2 bases, with 11 bases lying between them. The CDR3 runs 14 residues. CDR3 loop: CASSYRPGQETQYF. The DNA of the CDR3 is TGTGCCAGCAGCTACCGTCCGGGGCAAGAGACCCAGTACTTC.

This chain uses TRBV7-8 with TRBJ1-1; no firm D call. V was cut by 4 bases and J by 4 bases, with 16 bases left in between. In germline, CDR1 is SGHVS, CDR2 FQNEAQ. This CDR3 has 15 amino acids. Written as DNA, the CDR3 is TGTGCCAGCAGCTATCGAACGCCCGGCGGCACTGAAGCTTTCTTT. Its translation is CASSYRTPGGTEAFF.

This chain uses TRBV9 with TRBJ2-7; D possibly corresponds to TRBD1 (5 bases). Germline values: CDR1 SGDLS, CDR2 YYNGEE. V lost 0 bases and J lost 6, with 7 bases in between. The length of the CDR3 is 12 residues. CDR3 in DNA: TGTGCCAGCAGCGTAGGGCAGGGCGAGCAGTACTTC. Its translation: CASSVGQGEQYF.